The clone carrying this T cell receptor (beta chain) was detected once. Per the original methods: Reference gene primer amplification gave estimated nucleated cell counts. Measured with immunoSEQ multiplex PCR; TCRdb has only the in-frame clones, and not every one. V and J calls and clone size are as listed in that table; D and trimming were resolved from the DNA. The top ten clones hold 8% of a sample with some 150,000 clones, 80% to 90% of them seen once. This sample was taken from a study of blood T cell repertoires in COVID-19. Sequences were obtained from peripheral blood. The clonotype comes from a woman in her sixties with COVID-19, enrolled during active disease.

The CDR3 loop is CASSYGGAENYGYTF. The DNA of the CDR3 is TGTGCCAGCAGTTACGGGGGGGCCGAAAACTATGGCTACACCTTC. The V and J genes are TRBV6-5 and TRBJ1-2; the D gene is possibly TRBD1 (6 bases). Germline CDR1 reads MNHEY; CDR2 reads SVGAGI. The CDR3 loop spans 15 amino acids. V lost 2 bases, J lost 2 bases, and 12 bases lay in between.